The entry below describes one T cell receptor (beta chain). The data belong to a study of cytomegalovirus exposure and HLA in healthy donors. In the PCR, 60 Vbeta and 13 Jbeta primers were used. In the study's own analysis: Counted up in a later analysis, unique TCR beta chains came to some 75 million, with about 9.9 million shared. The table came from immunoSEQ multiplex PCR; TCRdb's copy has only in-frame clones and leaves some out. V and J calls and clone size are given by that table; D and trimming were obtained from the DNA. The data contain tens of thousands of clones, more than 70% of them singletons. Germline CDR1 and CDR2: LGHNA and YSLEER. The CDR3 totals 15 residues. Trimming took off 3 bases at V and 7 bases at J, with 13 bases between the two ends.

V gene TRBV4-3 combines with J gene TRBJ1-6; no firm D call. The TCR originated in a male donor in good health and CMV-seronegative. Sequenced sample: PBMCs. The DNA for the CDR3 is TGCGCCAGCAGCCAGGGTAGACACACAAATTCACCCCTCCACTTT. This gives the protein CASSQGRHTNSPLHF.